The rows below give T cell receptor beta chains drawn from one sample of a study of lymphopenia after photon versus proton radiotherapy. Profiling relied on immunoSEQ multiplex PCR, and the TCRdb table lists in-frame clones only, not all of them. This table holds tens of thousands of clones, 80% to 90% found once. The sample here was peripheral blood, taken from a patient treated with proton-based radiotherapy. All receptors come from a man older than 75 with esophageal cancer. Both conserved end residues are part of each CDR3. A D gene is named only where the DNA matches it firmly. Expanded clones get a size class; other rows say once, few or many, or leave the size out.

abundance	v_gene	j_gene	d_gene	CDR3aa	CDR3nt
.	TRBV6-6	TRBJ2-1	.	CASSYSVLSSYNEQFF	TGTGCCAGCAGTTACTCGGTCTTGAGCTCCTACAATGAGCAGTTCTTC
few	TRBV19	TRBJ1-6	TRBD1	CAGGQGGNSPLHF	TGTGCCGGGGGACAGGGGGGAAATTCACCCCTCCACTTT
.	TRBV5-4	TRBJ2-2	.	CASTLGGDRTKELFF	TGTGCCAGCACCCTGGGTGGGGATCGAACCAAGGAGCTGTTTTTT
.	TRBV14	TRBJ1-1	.	CASSRGWGYTEAFF	TGTGCCAGCAGCCGTGGGTGGGGATATACTGAAGCTTTCTTT
.	TRBV5-1	TRBJ2-3	TRBD1	CASSLEDRGTDTQYF	TGCGCCAGCAGCTTGGAGGACAGGGGCACAGATACGCAGTATTTT
.	TRBV5-1	TRBJ1-2	TRBD1	CASSSGTAFAGYTF	TGCGCCAGCAGCTCGGGGACAGCCTTCGCTGGCTACACCTTC
.	TRBV6-5	TRBJ2-3	TRBD1	CASRETGTDTQYF	TGTGCCAGCAGAGAGACAGGGACAGATACGCAGTATTTT
.	TRBV19	TRBJ2-7	TRBD2	CASSPGLADYEQYF	TGTGCCAGTAGTCCGGGACTAGCTGACTACGAGCAGTACTTC
.	TRBV5-1	TRBJ1-4	.	CASSPPEREKLFF	TGCGCCAGCAGCCCCCCTGAACGAGAAAAACTGTTTTTT
.	TRBV9	TRBJ2-5	.	CASSVAVGYSQETQYF	TGTGCCAGCAGCGTAGCTGTAGGGTACTCCCAAGAGACCCAGTACTTC
.	TRBV7-9	TRBJ2-5	.	CASSSYRDEETQYF	TGTGCCAGCAGCTCATACAGGGATGAGGAGACCCAGTACTTC
.	TRBV11-2	TRBJ2-3	.	CASSLGTGTQYF	TGTGCCAGCAGCCTCGGGACTGGAACGCAGTATTTT
.	TRBV29-1	TRBJ2-6	TRBD1	CSVLGTGDSGANVLTF	TGCAGCGTCCTCGGGACAGGGGATTCTGGGGCCAACGTCCTGACTTTC
.	TRBV11-3	TRBJ2-1	.	CASSLGGAGRTNNEQFF	TGTGCCAGCAGCTTAGGAGGCGCAGGGAGGACAAACAATGAGCAGTTCTTC
.	TRBV21-1	TRBJ1-5	.	CASSKALGGCSNQPQHF	TGTGCCAGCAGCAAAGCGCTAGGGGGTTGTAGCAATCAGCCCCAGCATTTT
few	TRBV7-9	TRBJ1-5	.	CASSPDTQPQHF	TGTGCCAGCAGCCCAGATACTCAGCCCCAGCATTTT
.	TRBV7-9	TRBJ2-7	.	CASSFEKSSYEQYF	TGTGCCAGCAGCTTCGAGAAATCCTCCTACGAGCAGTACTTC
.	TRBV30	TRBJ1-5	.	CAWTGDSNQPQHF	TGTGCCTGGACTGGGGATAGCAATCAGCCCCAGCATTTT
.	TRBV5-4	TRBJ2-7	TRBD2	CASSLGGLYEQYF	TGTGCCAGCAGCCTCGGGGGGTTATACGAGCAGTACTTC
.	TRBV4-1	TRBJ2-3	.	CASSQVQRSDTQYF	TGCGCCAGCAGCCAAGTACAGCGGTCAGATACGCAGTATTTT
few	TRBV27	TRBJ1-5	.	CASSLEGRQPQHF	TGTGCCAGCAGTTTGGAGGGGCGTCAGCCCCAGCATTTT
once	TRBV5-1	TRBJ2-7	.	CASSLGLGRDSYEQYF	TGCGCCAGCAGCTTGGGACTTGGGCGGGATTCCTACGAGCAGTACTTC
.	TRBV25-1	TRBJ2-3	.	CASSESGGTPRYF	TGTGCCAGCAGTGAATCAGGCGGGACTCCTCGATATTTT
.	TRBV27	TRBJ2-7	TRBD1	CVVATGFFHEQYF	TGTGTTGTTGCGACAGGGTTCTTCCACGAGCAGTACTTC
.	TRBV6-5	TRBJ2-3	TRBD2	CASSGLAGGTDTQYF	TGTGCCAGCAGTGGACTAGCGGGGGGCACAGATACGCAGTATTTT
.	TRBV12-5	TRBJ1-1	.	CASGLVREGDTEAFF	TGTGCTAGTGGTTTGGTACGAGAAGGGGACACTGAAGCTTTCTTT
.	TRBV4-1	TRBJ2-3	.	CASSQDTRSTDTQYF	TGCGCCAGCAGCCAAGATACCAGGAGCACAGATACGCAGTATTTT
.	TRBV6-6	TRBJ1-5	TRBD1	CASSYKGQNQPQHF	TGTGCCAGCAGTTACAAGGGACAGAATCAGCCCCAGCATTTT
.	TRBV7-9	TRBJ2-7	.	CASSPGARGIYEQYF	TGTGCCAGCAGCCCCGGGGCCAGGGGAATATACGAGCAGTACTTC
once	TRBV30	TRBJ1-2	.	CAWSVLGVDGYTF	TGTGCCTGGAGTGTACTAGGGGTTGATGGCTACACCTTC
.	TRBV7-3	TRBJ1-1	TRBD1	CASSLTGGLGAEAFF	TGTGCCAGCAGCCTGACAGGGGGCCTGGGCGCTGAAGCTTTCTTT